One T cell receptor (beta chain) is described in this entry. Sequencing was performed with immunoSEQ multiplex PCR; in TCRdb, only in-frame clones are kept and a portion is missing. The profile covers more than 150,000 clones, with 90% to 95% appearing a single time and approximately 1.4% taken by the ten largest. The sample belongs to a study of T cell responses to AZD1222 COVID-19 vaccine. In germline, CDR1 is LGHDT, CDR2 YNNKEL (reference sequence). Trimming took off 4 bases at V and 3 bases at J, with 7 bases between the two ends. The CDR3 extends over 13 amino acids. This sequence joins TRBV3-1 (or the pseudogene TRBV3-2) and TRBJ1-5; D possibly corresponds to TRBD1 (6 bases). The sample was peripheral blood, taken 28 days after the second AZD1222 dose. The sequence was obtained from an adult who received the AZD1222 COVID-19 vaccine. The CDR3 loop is CASSRQVNQPQHF. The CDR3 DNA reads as TGTGCCAGCAGCCGACAGGTCAATCAGCCCCAGCATTTT.